This T cell receptor beta chain is from a study of blood T cells in healthy people across ages. Study information: Through template switching, about one barcoded beta molecule was captured per two T cells, as measured in model experiments.

Comment on this clonotype: Antigen: not known.

Together with a sample-barcoded 5' primer, a J-beta primer mix was included in a second PCR lasting about 6 to 12 cycles. TCRdb ran MiXCR on the 5' RACE reads and lists one entry per CDR3 protein. This sample has hundreds of thousands of distinct CDR3 sequences, with roughly 44% found just once. V gave up 5 bases and J gave up 3 bases; unmatched junction bases: 5. The CDR3 totals 14 residues. Germline-derived CDR1 and CDR2 are DFQATT and SNEGSKA (reference sequence). In terms of origin and age, donors were healthy Caucasian individuals from Russia aged about 6 to 90. Study-wide findings and caveats: Whereas aged donors had fewer naive CD4+ cells, long-lived donors had more of them and higher diversity.

This chain joins TRBV20-1 and TRBJ2-3; 10 bases map to TRBD2. The sequenced sample was blood. The sequence came from a man between 60 and 75 years old in good health. The CDR3 is CSAPTSGATDTQYF. Here the CDR3 DNA reads TGCAGTGCTCCTACTAGCGGGGCAACAGATACGCAGTATTTT.